The 26 T cell receptor beta chains listed next were all sequenced from one sample in a study of blood T cell repertoires in COVID-19. Produced via immunoSEQ multiplex PCR; TCRdb's table is partial and in-frame only. The table records about 150,000 clones, about 88% of them present only once. The sample was PBMCs or T cells enriched from blood (not recorded which). These receptors all come from a man over 45 who had recovered from COVID-19.

V is TRBV18 and J is TRBJ1-5; D is uncertain. The CDR3 has 15 residues. Germline CDR1 reads KGHSH; CDR2 reads LQKENI. V was shortened by 1 base and J by 9 bases, with 16 bases between the two germline ends. The CDR3 here is CASSPQEAAAGPQHF. CDR3 coding DNA: TGTGCCAGCTCACCACAAGAGGCGGCAGCGGGGCCCCAGCATTTT.

V is TRBV14 and J is TRBJ1-2, with 7 bases matching TRBD1. This CDR3 contains 15 residues. In germline, CDR1 is SGHDN, CDR2 FVKESK. Losses at the gene ends were 8 bases for V and 0 bases for J; bases not matched to a gene: 9. In DNA, the CDR3 is TGTGCCAGCTTTGGACAGGCGAAACCTAACTATGGCTACACCTTC. It translates to CASFGQAKPNYGYTF.

V and J are TRBV7-3 and TRBJ2-7, with 8 bases aligning to TRBD1. This CDR3 is 15 amino acids long. The V and J ends lost 5 bases and 0 bases, in that order; junction bases with no gene match: 6. The germline V gene encodes CDR1 SGHTA and CDR2 FQGTGA. CDR3 loop: CASSRGQAGSYEQYF. CDR3 nucleotide sequence: TGTGCCAGCAGCCGGGGACAGGCGGGCTCCTACGAGCAGTACTTC. Looking up the rest from reference TRBV7-3 and TRBJ2-7 gives the full variable domain: GAGVSQTPSNKVTEKGKYVELRCDPISGHTALYWYRQSLGQGPEFLIYFQGTGAADDSGLPNDRFFAVRPEGSVSTLKIQRTERGDSAVYLCASSRGQAGSYEQYFGPGTRLTVT.

This clone was counted between two and nine times. The chain uses TRBV2 and TRBJ1-6, with D unresolved. Trimming shortened V by 6 bases and J by 5 bases, and 11 bases separated the two germline ends. Per germline, CDR1 SNHLY and CDR2 FYNNEI. This CDR3 contains 14 residues. The CDR3 loop reads CASRSDTDNSPLHF. The CDR3 coding sequence is TGTGCCAGCAGGAGTGACACCGATAATTCACCCCTCCACTTT. The full variable domain, rest sourced from reference TRBV2 and TRBJ1-6, is EPEVTQTPSHQVTQMGQEVILRCVPISNHLYFYWYRQILGQKVEFLVSFYNNEISEKSEIFDDQFSVERPDGSNFTLKIRSTKLEDSAMYFCASRSDTDNSPLHFGNGTRLTVT.

This clone was seen once. This sequence joins TRBV18 and TRBJ2-3, with D possibly matching TRBD1 (5 bases). V lost 3 bases to trimming and J lost 2 bases, with 9 bases between them. Looked up from germline, CDR1 is KGHSH and CDR2 is LQKENI. The CDR3 is made up of 14 amino acids. The CDR3 nucleotides are TGTGCCAGCTCACCCTCAGGGTTCACAGATACGCAGTATTTT. It is translated as CASSPSGFTDTQYF.

The chain uses TRBV6-6 and TRBJ1-5; TRBD1 might be the D (6 bases). This CDR3 contains 14 residues. The V gene lost 10 bases and the J gene lost 0 bases, with 13 bases spanning the gap. Germline V gene lookup returns CDR1 MNHNY and CDR2 SVGAGI (reference sequence). As DNA, the CDR3 is TGTGCCACCCGGGGGGGCAATAGCAATCAGCCCCAGCATTTT. Protein product: CATRGGNSNQPQHF.

This sequence joins TRBV5-1 and TRBJ1-1; weak D call: TRBD1 (5 bases). V was trimmed by 4 bases and J by 0 bases, leaving 10 bases between them. This CDR3 spans 14 amino acids. Germline lookup yields CDR1 SGHRS and CDR2 YFSETQ. The CDR3 DNA reads as TGCGCCAGCAGCGCGGGACCTATGAACACTGAAGCTTTCTTT. As protein: CASSAGPMNTEAFF.

The chain has TRBV5-1 and TRBJ1-4; TRBD1 is a possible D gene (5 bases). The germline gives CDR1 SGHRS, CDR2 YFSETQ. V lost 0 bases to trimming and J lost 1 base, with 7 bases between them. CDR3 length: 15 amino acids. The CDR3 spells CASSLGRGTNEKLFF. Here the CDR3 DNA reads TGCGCCAGCAGCTTGGGTAGGGGAACTAATGAAAAACTGTTTTTT.

This clone was seen just once. The gene calls are TRBV23-1 and TRBJ2-5; 16 nucleotides line up with TRBD2. TRBV23-1 is an open reading frame, and its role is uncertain. This CDR3 is built from 20 residues. V gave up 3 bases and J gave up 0 bases; unmatched junction bases: 10. The CDR3: CASSHRPGTSGGGYQETQYF. CDR3 sequence (DNA): TGCGCCAGCAGTCATCGTCCCGGGACTAGCGGGGGGGGGTACCAAGAGACCCAGTACTTC.

The V gene is TRBV3-1 (or the pseudogene TRBV3-2), the J gene TRBJ2-7; maybe TRBD2 (6 bases). CDR3 length: 14 amino acids. Per the germline V gene, CDR1 is LGHDT and CDR2 is YNNKEL (reference sequence). The V end was cut by 1 base, the J end by 2 bases, with 9 bases between. The CDR3 DNA reads TGTGCCAGCAGCCAAGGACGGACTACCTACGAGCAGTACTTC. This codes for CASSQGRTTYEQYF.

This chain uses TRBV3-1 (or the pseudogene TRBV3-2) with TRBJ2-7; the match to TRBD2 covers 10 bases. The V gene end was trimmed by 1 base and the J gene end by 10 bases; junction bases not matched to a gene: 7. Germline CDR1 and CDR2: LGHDT and YNNKEL (reference sequence). The CDR3 has 14 residues. CDR3 DNA: TGTGCCAGCAGCCAAGCTCTAGCGGGGGCCTCCCAGTACTTC. Encoded protein: CASSQALAGASQYF.

V and J are TRBV27 and TRBJ1-5; 8 bases are a match to TRBD1. The CDR3 contains 14 residues. Germline CDR1 reads MNHEY; CDR2 reads SMNVEV (reference sequence). V dropped 5 bases and J dropped 2; count of bases not matched to a gene: 2. The CDR3 DNA reads as TGTGCCAGCAGTGGACAGGGTCGCAATCAGCCCCAGCATTTT. Amino acid sequence: CASSGQGRNQPQHF.

This sequence joins TRBV7-2 and TRBJ2-1, with 13 positions matching TRBD2. J lost 4 bases, V lost 4 bases, and 4 bases had no gene match. Germline V gene lookup returns CDR1 SGHTA and CDR2 FQGNSA. This CDR3 region has 16 residues. CDR3 DNA: TGTGCCAGCAGCTCCGGGACTAGCGGGGTGTACAATGAGCAGTTCTTC. It yields the protein CASSSGTSGVYNEQFF.

V usage is TRBV9 and J usage is TRBJ2-5, with a tentative D call TRBD1 (6 bases). This CDR3 contains 15 residues. The V end was cut by 3 bases, the J end by 5 bases, with 17 bases between. In germline, CDR1 is SGDLS, CDR2 YYNGEE. The CDR3, as DNA: TGTGCCAGCAGCGGACAGGCCTCTAAGGGGGAGACCCAGTACTTC. It translates to CASSGQASKGETQYF.

This clone was counted once. The chain is built from TRBV5-8 and TRBJ2-3; tentatively, D is TRBD2 (7 bases). Trimming stripped 0 bases from V and 4 bases from J, with 15 bases between. The CDR3 covers 16 residues. Germline V gene data show CDR1 as SGHTS and CDR2 as YDEGEE. Here the CDR3 DNA reads TGTGCCAGCAGCTTGGGAACGGGGGGCGCAGCAGATACGCAGTATTTT. It translates to CASSLGTGGAADTQYF.

V usage is TRBV2 and J usage is TRBJ1-6; TRBD1 matches 8 bases. CDR1 is SNHLY and CDR2 is FYNNEI in the germline V gene. The length of the CDR3 is 15 residues. V was pared by 7 bases and J by 7 bases, with 9 bases of the junction left unmatched. The CDR3 DNA reads as TGTGCCAGCACCTCCTCGACAGGGGTAAATTCACCCCTCCACTTT. The encoded protein is CASTSSTGVNSPLHF.

This clone has only one observation. In DNA form, the CDR3 reads TGTGCCAGTAGTAAACCAGGGACAGATACGCAGTATTTT. This encodes CASSKPGTDTQYF. The rearrangement joins TRBV19 to TRBJ2-3; tentative D call: TRBD1 (5 bases). Trimming stripped 4 bases from V and 3 bases from J, with 8 bases between. Per the germline V gene, CDR1 is LNHDA and CDR2 is SQIVND (reference sequence). The CDR3 consists of 13 residues.

The chain has TRBV7-8 and TRBJ2-3, with 15 nucleotides matching TRBD2. Germline-derived CDR1 and CDR2 are SGHVS and FQNEAQ. The CDR3 consists of 23 residues. With V trimmed by 5 bases and J by 0 bases, 21 bases remained unmatched. The CDR3 reads CASSRPRPGEGTSGGLSTDTQYF. DNA of the CDR3: TGTGCCAGCAGCCGACCGCGACCAGGGGAAGGGACTAGCGGGGGGCTTAGCACAGATACGCAGTATTTT.

The chain uses TRBV11-2 and TRBJ2-1, with D possibly being TRBD2 (5 bases). Germline V gene data show CDR1 as SGHAT and CDR2 as FQNNGV. CDR3 length: 12 residues. Deletions cut 3 bases from V and 7 bases from J, with 7 bases between. The CDR3 DNA reads as TGTGCCAGCAGCTTCGGAGGAAATGAGCAGTTCTTC. This codes for CASSFGGNEQFF.

J is TRBJ1-2 and V is TRBV4-2; 8 bases are shared with TRBD1. V gave up 0 bases and J gave up 9 bases; unmatched junction bases: 9. The CDR3 extends over 15 amino acids. The germline V gene encodes CDR1 LGHNA and CDR2 YNFKEQ. As DNA, the CDR3 is TGTGCCAGCAGCCAAGATTTAGGGACAGGTTCAAGCTACACCTTC. Protein product: CASSQDLGTGSSYTF.

The rearrangement uses TRBV9 and TRBJ2-7, with 7 bases identical to TRBD2. The germline CDR1 and CDR2 sequences are SGDLS and YYNGEE. The junction had 10 bases not matched to a gene; V was cut back by 4 bases and J by 6 bases. CDR3 length equals 14 residues. CDR3 residues: CASSPRLASLEQYF. CDR3 sequence (DNA): TGTGCCAGCAGCCCCCGACTAGCCTCTCTCGAGCAGTACTTC.

The CDR3 sequence is CASSPRETGNTIYF. CDR3 nucleotide sequence: TGTGCCAGCTCACCACGGGAGACTGGAAACACCATATATTTT. The chain recombines TRBV18 with TRBJ1-3; D is ambiguous. Germline values: CDR1 KGHSH, CDR2 LQKENI. The CDR3 covers 14 residues. The V gene lost 1 base and the J gene lost 2 bases, with 6 bases spanning the gap.

The chain recombines TRBV7-2 with TRBJ2-1, with D uncertain. The CDR3 is 15 amino acids. In germline, CDR1 is SGHTA, CDR2 FQGNSA. The V end lost 2 bases, the J end lost 4 bases, and 12 bases lay between the germline ends. The CDR3 DNA follows: TGTGCCAGCAGCTTATCGGCGGAATCATACAATGAGCAGTTCTTC. This codes for CASSLSAESYNEQFF.

The DNA for the CDR3 is TGTGCCAGCAGCAACAGGGGCGGCACTGAAGCTTTCTTT. As protein: CASSNRGGTEAFF. V gene TRBV7-9 combines with J gene TRBJ1-1; 7 nucleotides line up with TRBD1. Germline V gene lookup returns CDR1 SEHNR and CDR2 FQNEAQ (reference sequence). V gave up 5 bases and J gave up 4 bases; unmatched junction bases: 4. The CDR3 runs to 13 residues.

This clone was seen only a few times. The rearrangement joins TRBV5-5 to TRBJ1-2; tentative D call: TRBD1 (6 bases). In germline, CDR1 is SGHKS, CDR2 YYEKEE (reference sequence). V lost 3 bases and J 6 bases, leaving 9 bases between the germline ends. The CDR3 has 12 amino acids. The CDR3 DNA is TGTGCCAGCAGCTACAGGACAGATGGCTACACCTTC. Amino acid sequence: CASSYRTDGYTF.

The J gene is TRBJ2-4, the V gene TRBV5-4; 12 bases align to TRBD1. The J segment lost 9 bases and the V segment lost 0 bases, leaving 4 bases of the junction unmatched. The germline gives CDR1 SGHNT, CDR2 YYREEE (reference sequence). The CDR3 loop spans 15 amino acids. Here the CDR3 DNA reads TGTGCCAGCAGCTTGGGGGGGACAGGGGGCGTCATTCAGTACTTC. Translated: CASSLGGTGGVIQYF. Supplemented by reference TRBV5-4 and TRBJ2-4, the full variable domain reads ETGVTQSPTHLIKTRGQQVTLRCSSQSGHNTVSWYQQALGQGPQFIFQYYREEENGRGNFPPRFSGLQFPNYSSELNVNALELDDSALYLCASSLGGTGGVIQYFGAGTRLSVL.